Sequencing of this TCR beta chain was carried out in a study of CD8+ T cells in alopecia areata. The CDR3 runs 14 residues. Per germline, CDR1 LGHNT and CDR2 FRNRAP. The ends were cut back, 6 bases at V and 0 bases at J, with 11 bases in the middle. This clone was counted only a few times. Its antigen is as yet unknown. Overall study findings and caveats: Lesional scalp displayed greater clonality than normal scalp, most notably in alopecia totalis/universalis. Mouse data revealed clearer TCR sharing than patient data did, a gap possibly tied to HLA. Sequenced scalp T cells also include alphabeta T cells resident in normal skin.

The sequencing template was cDNA reverse transcribed from extracted RNA. This table comes from immunoSEQ multiplex PCR, and its TCRdb copy is limited to in-frame clones, with some not included. The repertoire holds about 200,000 clones, with approximately 53% as singletons. From PBMCs, CD4+ and CD8+ T cells were sorted. The TCR comes from a human donor in good health. The chain employs TRBV12-5 and TRBJ1-1; possible D gene TRBD1, 6 bases. Material for sequencing was CD8+ T cells sorted from blood. The CDR3 nucleotides are TGTGCTAGTGGCGAGGGACACTTGAACACTGAAGCTTTCTTT. This gives the protein CASGEGHLNTEAFF.